Listed below are T cell receptor beta chains from one sample, sequenced in a study of early stage breast cancer tumors. Sequencing used immunoSEQ multiplex PCR; TCRdb keeps in-frame clones, though not all of them. The sample includes just over 70,000 clones, 65% to 80% of them seen just once. The sequenced sample consisted of blood. These receptors all come from a person between 55 and 69 years old with breast cancer. Both conserved end residues are part of each CDR3. The D gene is left open where the match is weak. Expanded clones get a size class; other rows say once, few or many, or leave the size out.

j_gene,d_gene,abundance,v_gene,CDR3nt,CDR3aa
TRBJ1-2,.,.,TRBV7-2,TGTGCCAGCAGCTTAGCACTCTCGAGCTACACCTTC,CASSLALSSYTF
TRBJ1-5,.,.,TRBV5-6,TGTGCCAGCAGCTTGTTGCTGAATAGCAATCAGCCCCAGCATTTT,CASSLLLNSNQPQHF
TRBJ2-7,.,.,TRBV28,TGTGCCAGCAGTCGACGACGGTTAGCTACCTACGAGCAGTACTTC,CASSRRRLATYEQYF
TRBJ1-2,TRBD1,once,TRBV29-1,TGCAGCGTTGAAGAGGACAGGTTCGCGGGGGGCTACACCTTC,CSVEEDRFAGGYTF
TRBJ1-3,.,.,TRBV4-1,TGCGCCAGCAGCCAAGAGGGGAGACAGTGGGGCTCTGGAAACACCATATATTTT,CASSQEGRQWGSGNTIYF
TRBJ2-7,TRBD1,once,TRBV10-3,TGTGCCATCAGTGAGCCGGACAGGGGAGGAAGCTACGAGCAGTACTTC,CAISEPDRGGSYEQYF
TRBJ1-4,TRBD1,.,TRBV11-2,TGTGCCAGCAGCTTTGGGACAGTTAATGAAAAACTGTTTTTT,CASSFGTVNEKLFF
TRBJ1-1,.,.,TRBV19,TGTGCCAGTAGTGAGGACAGGAACACTGAAGCTTTCTTT,CASSEDRNTEAFF
TRBJ1-1,TRBD1,.,TRBV20-1,TGCAAGGGACAGGGGGACACTGAAGCTTTCTTT,CKGQGDTEAFF
TRBJ2-1,.,.,TRBV7-9,TGTGCCAGCCCTCCCCCGGGGGCCTACAATGAGCAGTTCTTC,CASPPPGAYNEQFF
TRBJ1-1,.,once,TRBV5-1,TGCGCCAGCAGCCCTGTACAAAACACTGAAGCTTTCTTT,CASSPVQNTEAFF
TRBJ2-3,.,.,TRBV1,TGCACCAGCAGCCAACACTCCGGACTAGCGGGGGGGCCGTATACGCAGTATTTT,CTSSQHSGLAGGPYTQYF
TRBJ2-2,.,once,TRBV4-2,TGTGCCAGCAGCAAATGGGACAGCGGGGAAGGCGGGGAGCTGTTTTTT,CASSKWDSGEGGELFF
TRBJ1-3,.,.,TRBV5-8,TGTGCCAGCGTGCGGGATCGAGCTGGAAACACCATATATTTT,CASVRDRAGNTIYF
TRBJ1-1,TRBD1,.,TRBV29-1,TGCAGCGTCGCTGACAGGGGGGACAAATGGACTGAAGCTTTCTTT,CSVADRGDKWTEAFF
TRBJ2-3,.,.,TRBV4-3,TGCGCCAGCAGCCAAGGGTGGGGGGGCTTAGATACGCAGTATTTT,CASSQGWGGLDTQYF
TRBJ2-3,.,.,TRBV5-4,TGTGCCAGCAGACCTCCGCCCGGGGATACGCAGTATTTT,CASRPPPGDTQYF
TRBJ1-4,.,.,TRBV2,TGTGCCAGCAGTGGCGCCCCTGGGAGTAATGAAAAACTGTTTTTT,CASSGAPGSNEKLFF
TRBJ1-3,.,.,TRBV30,TGTGCCTGGAGTGTAGCCAGGGGATCTGGAAACACCATATATTTT,CAWSVARGSGNTIYF
TRBJ2-3,TRBD2,.,TRBV7-9,TGTGCCAGCAGGGGACTAGCGGGATCGGATACGCAGTATTTT,CASRGLAGSDTQYF
TRBJ2-5,.,.,TRBV7-8,TGTGCCAGCAGCTTCCGAGGGACCCAGTACTTC,CASSFRGTQYF
TRBJ1-2,.,.,TRBV6-9,TGTGCCAGACCCCTCCGGGGATACCCTAACTATGGCTACACCTTC,CARPLRGYPNYGYTF
TRBJ1-2,TRBD1,.,TRBV6-5,TGTGCCAGCAGCGAAATCACAGGGGTGGGGGATGGCTACACCTTC,CASSEITGVGDGYTF
TRBJ2-7,.,.,TRBV6-5,TGTGCCAGCAGCCCTTTTCCAGGGTCCTACGAGCAGTACTTC,CASSPFPGSYEQYF
TRBJ1-5,.,.,TRBV2,TGTGCCAGCAGTGAAGCGCGACGGGTCGGTCAGCCCCAGCATTTT,CASSEARRVGQPQHF
TRBJ2-7,TRBD1,.,TRBV6-5,TGTGCCAGCAGATCGACAGGGGCCGGTCCTTACGAGCAGTACTTC,CASRSTGAGPYEQYF
TRBJ2-7,.,.,TRBV18,TGTGCCAGCTCACCCTCGCCAGGGAGGGGGCAGCAGTACTTC,CASSPSPGRGQQYF
TRBJ2-1,TRBD2,.,TRBV2,TGTGCCAGCAGTCTAGGACTAGCGGGGCACAATGAGCAGTTCTTC,CASSLGLAGHNEQFF
TRBJ2-7,TRBD1,.,TRBV13,TGTGCCAGCAGCGGCTCGGGACAGGGGAAGTACGAGCAGTACTTC,CASSGSGQGKYEQYF
TRBJ2-5,.,.,TRBV19,TGTGCCAGTAGTTATCCCCAAGAGACCCAGTACTTC,CASSYPQETQYF
TRBJ1-4,.,.,TRBV5-1,TGCGCCAGCAGCTTAGAGCAGCCCGGACTTAATGAAAAACTGTTTTTT,CASSLEQPGLNEKLFF
TRBJ1-1,TRBD1,.,TRBV5-1,TGCGCCAGCAGCTTGGCCCCGATGGACAGGCACACTGAAGCTTTCTTT,CASSLAPMDRHTEAFF
TRBJ2-3,.,.,TRBV30,TGTGCCTGGAGACAGGGCAGCTTCATCACAGATACGCAGTATTTT,CAWRQGSFITDTQYF
TRBJ2-1,.,.,TRBV11-2,TGTGCCAGCAGCTTAGTTCAGGGTGAGCAGTTCTTC,CASSLVQGEQFF
TRBJ2-1,TRBD2,.,TRBV10-3,TGTGCCATCAGTGAATTTGGCGGGAGAAATGAGCAGTTCTTC,CAISEFGGRNEQFF
TRBJ2-5,.,.,TRBV5-1,TGCGCCAGCGGGCAAGGGTCTAGCTTGTTGGAGACCCAGTACTTC,CASGQGSSLLETQYF
TRBJ1-5,TRBD1,.,TRBV30,TGTGCCTGGGCCCTAGGGACAGATCAGCCCCAGCATTTT,CAWALGTDQPQHF
TRBJ2-1,.,.,TRBV28,TGTGCCAGCAGGAGGGACACCGATGAGCAGTTCTTC,CASRRDTDEQFF
TRBJ1-5,.,.,TRBV6-5,TGTGCCAGCAGTTCCCACCGGGGTAGACATCAGCCCCAGCATTTT,CASSSHRGRHQPQHF
TRBJ1-5,.,few,TRBV28,TGTGCCAGCAGTTTGGGGGGAATTAATCAGCCCCAGCATTTT,CASSLGGINQPQHF
TRBJ2-2,.,.,TRBV2,TGTGCCAGCAGGGGCCTAGCCGGGGAGCTGTTTTTT,CASRGLAGELFF
TRBJ2-7,.,.,TRBV30,TGTGCCTGGACCAGACAGGATCACTACGAGCAGTACTTC,CAWTRQDHYEQYF
TRBJ2-7,TRBD1,.,TRBV4-1,TGCGCCAGCAGCCTCCGTCCCGGGACAGGGGGGATGACCTACGAGCAGTACTTC,CASSLRPGTGGMTYEQYF
TRBJ2-2,.,.,TRBV7-8,TGTGCCAGCAGCAAAACTAGACCCGCGAACACCGGGGAGCTGTTTTTT,CASSKTRPANTGELFF
TRBJ2-7,.,.,TRBV28,TGTGCCAGCACCCCTGCAGGCAGAGAGGCCTACGAGCAGTACTTC,CASTPAGREAYEQYF
TRBJ2-2,.,few,TRBV5-6,TGTGCCAGCAGCCGCCGGGAATTGAACACCGGGGAGCTGTTTTTT,CASSRRELNTGELFF
TRBJ2-3,.,.,TRBV2,TGTGCCAGCGGGTGGGAAACAGATACGCAGTATTTT,CASGWETDTQYF
TRBJ2-5,.,.,TRBV7-3,TGTGCCAGCAGCTTAACGACGGGGGAGACCCAGTACTTC,CASSLTTGETQYF
TRBJ2-7,.,.,TRBV14,TGTGCCAGCAGGGGATACTCCTACGAGCAGTACTTC,CASRGYSYEQYF
TRBJ1-5,.,.,TRBV28,TGTGCCAGCAGTCCCTGGGGACGGCGAATCAATCAGCCCCAGCATTTT,CASSPWGRRINQPQHF
TRBJ2-5,.,.,TRBV11-2,TGTGCCAGCAGCTTAGGACTACAAGAGACCCAGTACTTC,CASSLGLQETQYF
TRBJ1-3,.,few,TRBV10-3,TGTGCCACCTACGCGGGCTCTGGAAACACCATATATTTT,CATYAGSGNTIYF
TRBJ2-1,TRBD2,.,TRBV2,TGTGCCAGCAGTGAAGCGCCTAGCGGGGGCGAACCGGAGTTCTTC,CASSEAPSGGEPEFF
TRBJ1-1,TRBD1,.,TRBV18,TGTGCCAGCTCGTACAGGGGGTCTGACACTGAAGCTTTCTTT,CASSYRGSDTEAFF